Shown below are 28 T cell receptor beta chains from a single sample sequenced in a study of T cells in Graves' hyperthyroidism and ophthalmopathy. RNA transcripts were the template for amplifying TCR beta CDR3 regions. Initially, a first-round RT-PCR of the TCR CDR3 employed the HTBI primer set. MiXCR was run by TCRdb on the multiplex PCR reads, yielding one entry per CDR3 protein. Of 380,000 or so distinct CDR3 sequences in the sample, about 13% are singletons; the top ten hold about 20%. The sequencing sample was made of blood. The origin of the receptors is a man aged 30 to 45 with Graves' hyperthyroidism that later progressed to Graves' ophthalmopathy.

This sequence joins TRBV5-1 and TRBJ2-1; TRBD1 agrees at 7 bases. The CDR3 consists of 16 residues. Germline CDR1 is SGHRS and CDR2 is YFSETQ. Trimming removed 2 bases from V and 9 bases from J; junction bases left unmatched: 14. CDR3 residues: CASSLPGGPGVTEQFF. In nucleotides, the CDR3 is TGCGCCAGCAGCTTACCAGGGGGACCCGGCGTGACTGAGCAGTTCTTC.

V is TRBV4-1 and J is TRBJ2-3; 7 nucleotides line up with TRBD2. CDR1 MGHRA and CDR2 YSYEKL come from the germline V gene. With V trimmed by 4 bases and J by 5 bases, 15 bases remained unmatched. There are 17 residues in the CDR3. The CDR3 is CASSRTIAGTREDTQYF. CDR3 sequence (DNA): TGCGCCAGCAGCCGAACGATAGCGGGCACGCGGGAAGATACGCAGTATTTT.

This clonotype was counted a few times. V is TRBV29-1 and J is TRBJ2-1; 8 nucleotides match TRBD2. CDR3 length: 14 residues. CDR1 is SQVTM and CDR2 is ANQGSEA in the germline V gene. V shed 3 bases and J 5 bases; nucleotides not matched to a gene: 6. This CDR3 is CSVEGTRPHNEQFF. The DNA for the CDR3 is TGCAGCGTTGAGGGGACTAGGCCCCACAATGAGCAGTTCTTC.

Many counts were recorded for this clonotype. The gene calls are TRBV7-9 and TRBJ2-1, with TRBD2 matching 16 bases. Germline V CDR1 and CDR2: SEHNR, FQNEAQ (reference sequence). Trimming at V came to 2 bases and at J to 7 bases, leaving 8 bases not matched to a gene. The CDR3 contains 18 residues. The CDR3 is CASSLPGTSGGALNEQFF. The CDR3, as DNA: TGTGCCAGCAGCTTACCAGGGACTAGCGGGGGGGCCTTAAATGAGCAGTTCTTC.

This clonotype was picked up a small number of times. This chain links TRBV6-2 or TRBV6-3 with TRBJ2-2; perhaps TRBD1 as D (6 bases). V lost 7 bases and J 2 bases, leaving 11 bases between the germline ends. There are 14 residues in the CDR3. Germline loops: CDR1 MNHEY, CDR2 SVGEGT. DNA of the CDR3: TGTGCCAGCAAGATAGGGGGAAACACCGGGGAGCTGTTTTTT. This codes for CASKIGGNTGELFF.

As to this clonotype: The CDR3 does not end in the conserved phenylalanine or tryptophan, so this is likely a read error. J is TRBJ1-5 and V is TRBV18; 9 bases are shared with TRBD1. The CDR3 contains 14 residues. Trimming removed 3 bases from V and 9 bases from J; junction bases left unmatched: 6. Germline-derived CDR1 and CDR2 are KGHSH and LQKENI. The CDR3 protein is CASSPGQGTMPQHL. In DNA form, the CDR3 reads TGTGCCAGCTCACCCGGACAGGGGACGATGCCCCAGCATCTT.

The chain couples TRBV6-1 to TRBJ2-7; D is tentatively TRBD1 or TRBD2 (6 bases each). The CDR3 covers 13 residues. Trimming removed 8 bases at V and 4 bases at J, with 15 bases between. Germline lookup yields CDR1 MNHNS and CDR2 SASEGT. The CDR3 DNA is TGTGCCAGCCACCGGGGGCTAGGGTACGAGCAGTACTTC. Protein sequence: CASHRGLGYEQYF.

A few counts support this clonotype. V is TRBV7-9 and J is TRBJ1-2, with a tentative D call TRBD1 (5 bases). V lost 2 bases to trimming and J lost 0 bases, with 10 bases between them. The length of the CDR3 is 15 residues. Germline values: CDR1 SEHNR, CDR2 FQNEAQ (reference sequence). The DNA of the CDR3 is TGTGCCAGCAGCTTAAGGGGAAAACCTAACTATGGCTACACCTTC. It specifies CASSLRGKPNYGYTF.

This clonotype was found a few times. The chain employs TRBV12-3 or TRBV12-4 and TRBJ2-5, with 7 bases that match TRBD1. Losses at the gene ends were 5 bases for V and 5 bases for J; bases not matched to a gene: 8. This CDR3 is built from 14 residues. The CDR3 is CASSPDRVPETQYF. CDR3 nucleotide sequence: TGTGCCAGCAGTCCAGACAGGGTTCCGGAGACCCAGTACTTC.

This clonotype has just a few counts. V is TRBV6-2 or TRBV6-3 and J is TRBJ1-5; maybe TRBD1 (6 bases). The ends were cut back, 5 bases at V and 4 bases at J, with 27 bases in the middle. In germline, CDR1 is MNHEY, CDR2 SVGEGT. CDR3 length: 19 residues. The CDR3 coding sequence is TGTGCCAGCAGTCTAACGGCGACCGGGACAAGCCAACTAAATCAGCCCCAGCATTTT. Its translation is CASSLTATGTSQLNQPQHF.

This clonotype was seen a few times. The rearrangement uses TRBV5-6 and TRBJ1-2, with 7 bases aligning to TRBD1. V gave up 5 bases and J gave up 2 bases; unmatched junction bases: 6. The CDR3 sequence is 14 residues long. Germline CDR1 SGHDT, CDR2 YYEEEE. For the CDR3, the DNA is TGTGCCAGCAGTATGGGACAGAGGAACTATGGCTACACCTTC. Protein: CASSMGQRNYGYTF.

Ten or more counts support this clonotype. This sequence joins TRBV27 and TRBJ2-7, with 12 bases identical to TRBD2. The germline CDR1 and CDR2 sequences are MNHEY and SMNVEV (reference sequence). The CDR3 totals 14 residues. J was trimmed by 3 bases and V by 7 bases; bases with no gene match: 4. The CDR3 DNA reads as TGTGCCAGCACTAGCGGGGGGGGAGTCTACGAGCAGTACTTC. Its translation is CASTSGGGVYEQYF.

The rearrangement links TRBV5-1 to TRBJ2-1, with D possibly TRBD2 on 5 matching bases. The CDR3 is made up of 12 amino acids. Per the germline V gene, CDR1 is SGHRS and CDR2 is YFSETQ. Trimming removed 2 bases from V and 15 bases from J, with 15 bases in between. Written as DNA, the CDR3 is TGCGCCAGCAGCTTTAAGGCGGGTGGTCGGTTCTTC. It specifies CASSFKAGGRFF.

The gene calls are TRBV10-3 and TRBJ2-7, with TRBD1 matching over 8 bases. The ends lost 0 bases at V and 2 bases at J; junction bases unmatched: 9. Germline V CDR1 and CDR2: ENHRY, SYGVKD. The CDR3 consists of 17 residues. In DNA, the CDR3 is TGTGCCATCAGTGAGTCCCCACCGGGACAGGTCCCCTACGAGCAGTACTTC. It yields the protein CAISESPPGQVPYEQYF.

Many counts were recorded for this clonotype. This chain uses TRBV19 with TRBJ2-5; 10 nucleotides line up with TRBD1. With V trimmed by 1 base and J by 3 bases, 8 bases remained unmatched. The CDR3 is 17 residues long. Germline V lookup: CDR1 LNHDA, CDR2 SQIVND (reference sequence). The CDR3 region is CASSIATGGIVEETQYF. DNA for the CDR3: TGTGCCAGTAGTATAGCGACAGGGGGCATTGTGGAAGAGACCCAGTACTTC. Together with reference TRBV19 and TRBJ2-5, the CDR3 gives the full variable domain: DGGITQSPKYLFRKEGQNVTLSCEQNLNHDAMYWYRQDPGQGLRLIYYSQIVNDFQKGDIAEGYSVSREKKESFPLTVTSAQKNPTAFYLCASSIATGGIVEETQYFGPGTRLLVL.

This chain connects TRBV19 to TRBJ1-4; weak D call: TRBD1 (6 bases). The V end was cut by 3 bases, the J end by 7 bases, with 12 bases between. The CDR3 totals 14 residues. CDR1 and CDR2 from the germline V gene are LNHDA and SQIVND (reference sequence). CDR3 residues: CASSIWGLGEKLFF. CDR3 bases: TGTGCCAGTAGTATCTGGGGGCTGGGTGAAAAACTGTTTTTT.

This clonotype was recorded many times. The gene calls are TRBV7-3 and TRBJ2-3, with 8 bases matching TRBD1. Trimming cost V 5 bases and J 5 bases; bases outside gene matches: 9. Looked up from germline, CDR1 is SGHTA and CDR2 is FQGTGA. The length of the CDR3 is 15 residues. For the CDR3, the DNA is TGTGCCAGCAGCCCTTCGGACAGGGCCCTAGATACGCAGTATTTT. Encoded protein: CASSPSDRALDTQYF.

This clonotype was found many times. The CDR3 reads CASRSTGGMAGELFF. The CDR3 bases are TGCGCCAGCAGGTCGACAGGGGGTATGGCCGGGGAGCTGTTTTTT. This chain joins TRBV5-1 and TRBJ2-2; TRBD1 agrees at 9 bases. The germline V gene has CDR1 SGHRS and CDR2 YFSETQ. J was trimmed by 6 bases and V by 5 bases; bases with no gene match: 8. The CDR3 has 15 residues.

On this clonotype itself: A read error may be the cause here, since a much bigger clone is one base away. The CDR3 DNA sequence: TGTGCCAGCAGCACGAGGAATAATTCACCCCTCCACTTT. Translation: CASSTRNNSPLHF. The chain is built from TRBV5-5 and TRBJ1-6, with no clear D. Germline lookup yields CDR1 SGHKS and CDR2 YYEKEE (reference sequence). V was clipped by 4 bases and J by 5 bases, with 7 bases between them. The CDR3 covers 13 residues.

This clonotype showed up many times. The chain links TRBV20-1 to TRBJ2-3; D gene unclear. Trimming removed 6 bases at V and 4 bases at J, with 20 bases between. This CDR3 spans 15 amino acids. Germline V gene lookup returns CDR1 DFQATT and CDR2 SNEGSKA (reference sequence). The DNA for the CDR3 is TGCAGTGCGGAAGGGTCCGAAGAGTTCCCAGATACGCAGTATTTT. Protein: CSAEGSEEFPDTQYF.

This clonotype has at least ten counts. The chain is built from TRBV18 and TRBJ2-5, with TRBD2 matching over 12 bases. With 1 base clipped from V and 3 bases from J, the junction kept 9 bases outside the gene matches. Germline CDR1 reads KGHSH; CDR2 reads LQKENI. The CDR3 consists of 18 residues. The CDR3 bases are TGTGCCAGCTCACCACTTGGACTAGCGGGGATTCAGGAAGAGACCCAGTACTTC. Protein product: CASSPLGLAGIQEETQYF.

This clonotype was detected many times. The V and J genes are TRBV29-1 and TRBJ2-1; the match to TRBD2 covers 11 bases. Losses at the gene ends were 0 bases for V and 8 bases for J; bases not matched to a gene: 9. Germline values: CDR1 SQVTM, CDR2 ANQGSEA. This CDR3 spans 16 amino acids. CDR3 residues: CSVEDSLAGGLDEQFF. The CDR3 DNA is TGCAGCGTTGAAGATTCCTTAGCGGGGGGGCTGGATGAGCAGTTCTTC.

This clonotype was detected many times. The chain employs TRBV28 and TRBJ1-2; D not resolved. Germline CDR1 is MDHEN and CDR2 is SYDVKM. V was shortened by 3 bases and J by 0 bases, with 11 bases between the two germline ends. This CDR3 has 15 residues. CDR3 nucleotides: TGTGCCAGCAGTTTTGAAGTAGGGTCTAACTATGGCTACACCTTC. It encodes CASSFEVGSNYGYTF.

This clonotype was detected a few times. V is TRBV9 and J is TRBJ2-5; 12 bases fit TRBD2. This CDR3 contains 17 residues. CDR1 and CDR2 from the germline V gene are SGDLS and YYNGEE. Trimming cost V 0 bases and J 4 bases; bases outside gene matches: 7. CDR3 nucleotide sequence: TGTGCCAGCAGCGTAGCCGGGCTAGCGGGGGGGTTAGAGACCCAGTACTTC. Its translation: CASSVAGLAGGLETQYF.

The rearrangement links TRBV13 to TRBJ2-1, with 10 bases that match TRBD2. Germline CDR1 and CDR2: PRHDT and FYEKMQ (reference sequence). Trimming took 5 bases from V and 7 from J; bases not matched to a gene: 11. The CDR3 has 16 residues. CDR3 protein: CASSQLAGGSNNEQFF. The CDR3 DNA is TGTGCCAGCAGCCAATTAGCGGGGGGCTCGAATAATGAGCAGTTCTTC.

This clonotype was recorded many times. CDR3 loop: CASSLVGGSRNPKCAYGYTF. In nucleotides, the CDR3 is TGTGCCAGCAGCTTAGTCGGTGGCAGCCGTAACCCCAAATGCGCCTATGGCTACACCTTC. This chain links TRBV7-3 with TRBJ1-2, with D hard to call. The V end lost 2 bases, the J end lost 4 bases, and 29 bases lay between the germline ends. The CDR3 loop spans 20 amino acids. Germline V lookup: CDR1 SGHTA, CDR2 FQGTGA.

The chain is built from TRBV12-3 or TRBV12-4 and TRBJ1-1; 10 bases fit TRBD1. V gave up 8 bases and J gave up 5 bases; unmatched junction bases: 5. This CDR3 contains 13 residues. CDR3: CASSGTGETEAFF. The CDR3 DNA reads TGTGCCAGCTCCGGGACAGGGGAAACTGAAGCTTTCTTT.

This clonotype occurred many times. This chain joins TRBV29-1 and TRBJ2-2; D possibly corresponds to TRBD2 (5 bases). The CDR3 spans 14 residues. With 3 bases removed from V and 5 bases from J, the gap between germline ends came to 13 bases. Germline V gives CDR1 SQVTM, CDR2 ANQGSEA. CDR3 in DNA: TGCAGCGTTGATGCGGGCTTTCAAACCGGGGAGCTGTTTTTT. Its translation: CSVDAGFQTGELFF.